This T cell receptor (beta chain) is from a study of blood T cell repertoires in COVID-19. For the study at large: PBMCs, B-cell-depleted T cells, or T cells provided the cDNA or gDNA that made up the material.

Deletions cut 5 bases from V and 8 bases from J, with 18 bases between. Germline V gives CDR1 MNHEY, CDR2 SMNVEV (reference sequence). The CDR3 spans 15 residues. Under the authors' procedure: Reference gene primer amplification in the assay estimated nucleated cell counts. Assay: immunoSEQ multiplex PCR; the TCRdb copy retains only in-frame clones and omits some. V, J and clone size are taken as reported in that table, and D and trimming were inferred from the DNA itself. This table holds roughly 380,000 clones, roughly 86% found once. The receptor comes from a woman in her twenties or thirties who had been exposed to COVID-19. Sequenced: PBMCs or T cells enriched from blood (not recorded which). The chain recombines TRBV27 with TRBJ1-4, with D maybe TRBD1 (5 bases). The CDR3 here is CASSPKTDWGEKLFF. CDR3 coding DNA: TGTGCCAGCAGTCCCAAGACAGATTGGGGCGAAAAACTGTTTTTT.